Following are 32 T cell receptor beta chains from one sample sequenced in a study of blood T cell repertoires in COVID-19. Repertoires were generated with immunoSEQ multiplex PCR, while TCRdb's copy carries only in-frame clones and drops some. Here the sample spans under 35,000 clones, 85% being singletons. Sequencing was performed on peripheral blood. These receptors were collected from a woman in her sixties or seventies with active COVID-19.

This rearrangement joins TRBV7-2 to TRBJ2-1, with TRBD2 matching over 11 bases. The CDR3 is 16 amino acids. The V gene's germline CDR1 is SGHTA and CDR2 FQGNSA. After removal of 2 bases from V and 6 bases from J, the junction contained 6 bases not matched to a gene. In DNA, the CDR3 is TGTGCCAGCAGCTTATACAGGGGACTAGCGGTCAATGAGCAGTTCTTC. It encodes CASSLYRGLAVNEQFF.

The rearrangement uses TRBV19 and TRBJ2-7, with 7 bases identical to TRBD2. There are 17 residues in the CDR3. CDR1 and CDR2 from the germline V gene are LNHDA and SQIVND (reference sequence). The J segment lost 0 bases and the V segment lost 3 bases, leaving 11 bases of the junction unmatched. The CDR3 protein is CASSMGGAGIPSYEQYF. DNA for the CDR3: TGTGCCAGTAGTATGGGGGGAGCGGGGATTCCCTCCTACGAGCAGTACTTC.

V is TRBV7-2 and J is TRBJ1-3; D uncertain. Trimming removed 2 bases from V and 0 bases from J, with 14 bases in between. The CDR3 has 17 residues. From germline, CDR1 is SGHTA and CDR2 FQGNSA. CDR3 in DNA: TGTGCCAGCAGCTTATTTCTGGGCCCTTCCTCTGGAAACACCATATATTTT. Amino acid sequence: CASSLFLGPSSGNTIYF.

This clone appeared a single time. V is TRBV7-9 and J is TRBJ2-1, with D maybe TRBD1 (5 bases). The CDR3 consists of 16 residues. V lost 0 bases and J 3 bases, leaving 12 bases between the germline ends. Germline CDR1 reads SEHNR; CDR2 reads FQNEAQ (reference sequence). CDR3 nucleotides: TGTGCCAGCAGCTTAGCTGGGGCGACCCTCTACAATGAGCAGTTCTTC. Translating it yields CASSLAGATLYNEQFF.

The V call is TRBV27, the J call TRBJ2-5, with TRBD2 matching 9 bases. The germline gives CDR1 MNHEY, CDR2 SMNVEV (reference sequence). V lost 6 bases, J lost 2 bases, and 16 bases stayed unmatched. The CDR3 extends over 18 amino acids. The CDR3 coding sequence is TGTGCCAGCAGCCCCCGGGGTAGCGGGGGACGGAATCAAGAGACCCAGTACTTC. Translated, it gives CASSPRGSGGRNQETQYF.

The chain is built from TRBV7-2 and TRBJ2-5, with D perhaps matching TRBD1 (5 bases). The CDR3 sequence is 13 residues long. The germline V and J ends were trimmed by 0 bases and 4 bases, with 6 bases remaining between them. Germline V CDR1 and CDR2: SGHTA, FQGNSA. CDR3 in DNA: TGTGCCAGCAGCTTAGCGGGGCCAGAGACCCAGTACTTC. This gives the protein CASSLAGPETQYF. Drawing the rest from reference TRBV7-2 and TRBJ2-5, the complete variable domain is GAGVSQSPSNKVTEKGKDVELRCDPISGHTALYWYRQSLGQGLEFLIYFQGNSAPDKSGLPSDRFSAERTGGSVSTLTIQRTQQEDSAVYLCASSLAGPETQYFGPGTRLLVL.

In its sample, this clone is medium-sized. The chain links TRBV5-1 to TRBJ1-1, with no clear D. The CDR3 is 14 amino acids. From germline, CDR1 is SGHRS and CDR2 YFSETQ. The germline V and J ends were trimmed by 1 base and 0 bases, with 7 bases remaining between them. CDR3 DNA sequence: TGCGCCAGCAGCTTGAAACAGCTGAACACTGAAGCTTTCTTT. It translates to CASSLKQLNTEAFF.

The chain's CDR3 is CASSWGRGANQPQHF. Written as DNA, the CDR3 is TGTGCCAGCAGCTGGGGTCGCGGGGCCAATCAGCCCCAGCATTTT. The V gene is TRBV7-8, the J gene TRBJ1-5; D is possibly TRBD1 (5 bases). Germline values: CDR1 SGHVS, CDR2 FQNEAQ. With 4 bases removed from V and 3 bases from J, the gap between germline ends came to 13 bases. The CDR3 covers 15 residues.

The CDR3 sequence is CASRFGGLYEQYF. In DNA, the CDR3 is TGTGCCAGCAGATTCGGGGGTCTCTACGAGCAGTACTTC. The chain joins TRBV27 to TRBJ2-7; weak D call: TRBD2 (6 bases). V was shortened by 6 bases and J by 3 bases, with 12 bases between the two germline ends. Per germline, CDR1 MNHEY and CDR2 SMNVEV (reference sequence). The CDR3 consists of 13 residues.

V and J are TRBV27 and TRBJ1-1; 8 nucleotides line up with TRBD1. Germline V gene data show CDR1 as MNHEY and CDR2 as SMNVEV (reference sequence). CDR3 length: 15 amino acids. The V gene end was trimmed by 5 bases and the J gene end by 4 bases; junction bases not matched to a gene: 9. The DNA of the CDR3 is TGTGCCAGCAGTAACCCAGGGGGCTTTGGCACTGAAGCTTTCTTT. Encoded protein: CASSNPGGFGTEAFF.

This chain connects TRBV5-5 to TRBJ2-1; 9 bases fit TRBD2. The V gene's germline CDR1 is SGHKS and CDR2 YYEKEE (reference sequence). The CDR3 is 14 amino acids. The J segment lost 10 bases and the V segment lost 4 bases, leaving 9 bases of the junction unmatched. Here the CDR3 DNA reads TGTGCCAGCAGCCGTAGCGGGAGTGGCGGAGAGCAGTTCTTC. Protein sequence: CASSRSGSGGEQFF.

The genes are TRBV28 and TRBJ2-7; the match to TRBD1 covers 9 bases. With V trimmed by 2 bases and J by 7 bases, 6 bases remained unmatched. The V gene's germline CDR1 is MDHEN and CDR2 SYDVKM. This CDR3 has 14 amino acids. This CDR3 is CASSLTGTGLEQYF. The DNA for the CDR3 is TGTGCCAGCAGTTTAACCGGGACAGGGTTAGAGCAGTACTTC.

V and J are TRBV30 and TRBJ1-5; 8 bases align to TRBD1. Germline assignment: CDR1 GTSNPN and CDR2 SVGIG (reference sequence). V dropped 5 bases and J dropped 7; count of bases not matched to a gene: 4. The CDR3 consists of 12 residues. The CDR3 region is CAWDRGGQPQHF. The CDR3 DNA reads TGTGCCTGGGACAGGGGTGGACAGCCCCAGCATTTT.

The V call is TRBV27, the J call TRBJ2-1, with 9 bases identical to TRBD2. The J segment lost 6 bases and the V segment lost 3 bases, leaving 6 bases of the junction unmatched. This CDR3 has 15 residues. Germline V gives CDR1 MNHEY, CDR2 SMNVEV (reference sequence). Here the CDR3 DNA reads TGTGCCAGCAGTTTTCGCGGGAGGGCCTTCAATGAGCAGTTCTTC. It yields the protein CASSFRGRAFNEQFF.

The CDR3 here is CASSDDEAWDTQYF. The CDR3 nucleotides are TGTGCCAGCAGTGATGATGAGGCCTGGGATACGCAGTATTTT. V usage is TRBV2 and J usage is TRBJ2-3; the D is unclear. V lost 3 bases to trimming and J lost 6 bases, with 13 bases between them. The CDR3 has 14 residues. The germline gives CDR1 SNHLY, CDR2 FYNNEI.

This sequence joins TRBV7-3 and TRBJ2-2, with D tentatively TRBD1 (5 bases). V gave up 10 bases and J gave up 0 bases, with 15 bases separating them. There are 15 residues in the CDR3. Germline lookup yields CDR1 SGHTA and CDR2 FQGTGA. The CDR3 here is CATSRQNTNTGELFF. The CDR3 bases are TGTGCCACTTCCCGACAGAACACGAACACCGGGGAGCTGTTTTTT.

In this sample, this clone turned up a few times. J is TRBJ2-7 and V is TRBV4-1, with D perhaps matching TRBD2 (6 bases). Per the germline V gene, CDR1 is MGHRA and CDR2 is YSYEKL. The CDR3 extends over 16 amino acids. V lost 1 base and J lost 3, with 16 bases in between. This CDR3 is CASSQVGFLRDYEQYF. CDR3 bases: TGCGCCAGCAGCCAAGTGGGGTTCCTGCGGGACTACGAGCAGTACTTC.

The chain combines TRBV13 with TRBJ1-2; 9 bases are a match to TRBD1. After removal of 6 bases from V and 3 bases from J, the junction contained 2 bases not matched to a gene. CDR1 and CDR2 (germline): PRHDT, FYEKMQ (reference sequence). The CDR3 consists of 13 residues. DNA of the CDR3: TGTGCCAGCAGTTGGACAGGGGACTATGGCTACACCTTC. Translation gives CASSWTGDYGYTF.

This clone was seen only a few times. This sequence joins TRBV2 and TRBJ1-1; 7 bases are shared with TRBD1. CDR1 SNHLY and CDR2 FYNNEI come from the germline V gene. The CDR3 sequence is 14 residues long. V lost 5 bases to trimming and J lost 2 bases; unmatched junction nucleotides: 5. The CDR3 nucleotides are TGTGCCAGCAGTAGAGGGACAGAAAACACTGAAGCTTTCTTT. It encodes CASSRGTENTEAFF.

This clone was picked up a small number of times. The rearrangement joins TRBV11-2 to TRBJ1-6; D is perhaps TRBD1 (5 bases). V was shortened by 6 bases and J by 6 bases, with 12 bases between the two germline ends. The germline gives CDR1 SGHAT, CDR2 FQNNGV. This CDR3 is 14 amino acids long. In DNA, the CDR3 is TGTGCCAGCAGACTCGGGGGAATTAATTCACCCCTCCACTTT. Its protein product is CASRLGGINSPLHF. The full variable domain, with the rest looked up from reference TRBV11-2 and TRBJ1-6, is EAGVAQSPRYKIIEKRQSVAFWCNPISGHATLYWYQQILGQGPKLLIQFQNNGVVDDSQLPKDRFSAERLKGVDSTLKIQPAKLEDSAVYLCASRLGGINSPLHFGNGTRLTVT.

V gene TRBV3-1 (or the pseudogene TRBV3-2) combines with J gene TRBJ2-2; 11 bases map to TRBD2. Germline CDR1 LGHDT, CDR2 YNNKEL (reference sequence). V was pared by 4 bases and J by 1 base, with 2 bases of the junction left unmatched. This CDR3 has 16 residues. CDR3 sequence reads: CASSLTSGRNTGELFF. CDR3 nucleotide sequence: TGTGCCAGCAGCCTTACTAGCGGGAGGAACACCGGGGAGCTGTTTTTT.

This clone was picked up a small number of times. The chain uses TRBV15 and TRBJ1-6, with D hard to call. The ends were cut back, 0 bases at V and 8 bases at J, with 8 bases in the middle. This CDR3 region has 14 residues. In germline, CDR1 is LNHNV, CDR2 YYDKDF (reference sequence). The CDR3 bases are TGTGCCACCAGCAGAGACCCCCTAGATTCACCCCTCCACTTT. Residues: CATSRDPLDSPLHF.

The CDR3 nucleotides are TGTGCCAGCAGCCGAACAACGACAGGGAGGGGACTAGCGGGAGTGTCAAATGAGCAGTTCTTC. Amino acid sequence: CASSRTTTGRGLAGVSNEQFF. The chain couples TRBV3-1 (or the pseudogene TRBV3-2) to TRBJ2-1; 14 bases line up with TRBD2. The length of the CDR3 is 21 residues. Germline V gene sequence: CDR1 LGHDT, CDR2 YNNKEL (reference sequence). The V and J ends lost 4 bases and 7 bases, in that order; junction bases with no gene match: 21.

The chain is built from TRBV6-5 and TRBJ2-7, with TRBD2 identical over 11 bases. With 4 bases clipped from V and 5 bases from J, the junction kept 10 bases outside the gene matches. The CDR3 has 16 amino acids. Germline CDR1 MNHEY, CDR2 SVGAGI. CDR3 nucleotide sequence: TGTGCCAGCAGTTTCATTAGCGGGAGGGTCGGTAACGAGCAGTACTTC. It is translated as CASSFISGRVGNEQYF.

V is TRBV30 and J is TRBJ1-3; D is unclear. The V end lost 5 bases, the J end lost 4 bases, and 12 bases lay between the germline ends. This CDR3 is 13 amino acids long. The germline V gene has CDR1 GTSNPN and CDR2 SVGIG (reference sequence). For the CDR3, the DNA is TGTGCCTGGGAAGGACTACGCGGAAACACCATATATTTT. It is translated as CAWEGLRGNTIYF.

This clone was seen just once. V gene TRBV15 combines with J gene TRBJ2-1; the D gene is possibly TRBD2 (5 bases). With 0 bases removed from V and 6 bases from J, the gap between germline ends came to 15 bases. Germline assignment: CDR1 LNHNV and CDR2 YYDKDF (reference sequence). CDR3 size: 16 residues. CDR3 nucleotide sequence: TGTGCCACCAGCAGAGACGCTAGCACGCGAGCCAATGAGCAGTTCTTC. It codes for CATSRDASTRANEQFF.

The chain employs TRBV7-8 and TRBJ2-1, with D tentatively TRBD1 (6 bases). Germline values: CDR1 SGHVS, CDR2 FQNEAQ. Trimming removed 4 bases from V and 5 bases from J, with 12 bases in between. The CDR3 runs 14 residues. The CDR3 reads CASSYGQRNNEQFF. The CDR3, as DNA: TGTGCCAGCAGCTACGGACAGCGTAACAATGAGCAGTTCTTC.

V gene TRBV12-3 or TRBV12-4 combines with J gene TRBJ2-3; maybe TRBD1 (5 bases). The CDR3 covers 13 residues. Trimming stripped 8 bases from V and 2 bases from J, with 11 bases between. The DNA of the CDR3 is TGTGCCAGCGACAGCCCTGACACAGATACGCAGTATTTT. Its protein product is CASDSPDTDTQYF.

The CDR3 DNA follows: TGTGCCAGCAGTGAATCTCGAGGGTTCGCAGATACGCAGTATTTT. This codes for CASSESRGFADTQYF. This sequence joins TRBV6-1 and TRBJ2-3; D might be TRBD2 (5 bases). Trimming took 2 bases from V and 4 from J, leaving 13 bases between them. This CDR3 spans 15 amino acids. Germline V gene data show CDR1 as MNHNS and CDR2 as SASEGT.

The CDR3 here is CASSPDRVVEKLFF. In nucleotides, the CDR3 is TGTGCCAGCAGCCCAGACAGGGTCGTCGAAAAACTGTTTTTT. The chain combines TRBV11-2 with TRBJ1-4; 7 bases map to TRBD1. Trimming cost V 5 bases and J 8 bases; bases outside gene matches: 8. CDR1 and CDR2 from the germline V gene are SGHAT and FQNNGV. CDR3 length equals 14 residues.

V gene TRBV11-2 combines with J gene TRBJ2-3; unclear D gene. CDR3 size: 13 residues. Germline loops: CDR1 SGHAT, CDR2 FQNNGV. V gave up 0 bases and J gave up 6 bases, with 7 bases separating them. The CDR3 protein is CASSLDREDTQYF. CDR3 sequence (DNA): TGTGCCAGCAGCTTAGATCGAGAGGATACGCAGTATTTT.

The CDR3: CASRNRGQNTGELFF. The CDR3 DNA follows: TGTGCCAGCCGAAACAGGGGACAGAACACCGGGGAGCTGTTTTTT. V and J are TRBV5-4 and TRBJ2-2; 7 positions match TRBD1. The CDR3 is 15 residues long. Germline V lookup: CDR1 SGHNT, CDR2 YYREEE (reference sequence). The junction had 7 bases not matched to a gene; V was cut back by 7 bases and J by 1 base.